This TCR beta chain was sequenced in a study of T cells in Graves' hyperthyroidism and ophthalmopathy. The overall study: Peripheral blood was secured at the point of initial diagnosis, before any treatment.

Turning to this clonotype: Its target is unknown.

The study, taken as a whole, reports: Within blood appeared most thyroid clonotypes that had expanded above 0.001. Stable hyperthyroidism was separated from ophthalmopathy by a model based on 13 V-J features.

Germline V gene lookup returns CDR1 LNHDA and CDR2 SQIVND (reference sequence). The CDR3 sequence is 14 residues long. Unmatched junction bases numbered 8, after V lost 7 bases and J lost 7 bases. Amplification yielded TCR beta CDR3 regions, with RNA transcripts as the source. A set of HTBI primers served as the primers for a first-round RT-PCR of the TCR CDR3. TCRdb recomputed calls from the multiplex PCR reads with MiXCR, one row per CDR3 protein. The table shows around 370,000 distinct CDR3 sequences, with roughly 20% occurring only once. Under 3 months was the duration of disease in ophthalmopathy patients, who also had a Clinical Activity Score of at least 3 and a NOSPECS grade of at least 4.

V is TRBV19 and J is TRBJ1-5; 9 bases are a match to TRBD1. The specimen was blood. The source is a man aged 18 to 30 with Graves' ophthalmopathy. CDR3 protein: CASTFGTGPQPQHF. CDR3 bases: TGTGCCAGTACCTTTGGGACAGGGCCCCAGCCCCAGCATTTT.